This is a list of T cell receptor beta chains from one sample in a study of T and B cells in COVID-19 patients. Using its own MiXCR run on the multiplex PCR reads, TCRdb lists one record per CDR3 protein. In the table there are about 15,000 distinct CDR3 sequences, under 30% of which are singletons. The specimen was blood. The receptors here all came from a human donor who had recovered from COVID-19. Each CDR3 is given with its conserved first and last residue. A D gene is named only where the DNA matches it firmly.

j_call d_call v_call cdr3_aa
TRBJ2-1 TRBD1 TRBV20-1 CSARDRSPSYNEQFF
TRBJ1-6 TRBD1 TRBV19 CASSKSRSTGWNNSPLHF
TRBJ1-5 - TRBV10-3 CAISEGGRKTDSNQPQHF
TRBJ2-5 TRBD2 TRBV6-2/TRBV6-3 CASSGRLAGLQETQYF
TRBJ2-5 TRBD2 TRBV6-5 CASSSGTTQYF
TRBJ1-2 TRBD1 TRBV24-1 CATSDVDRAGYTF
TRBJ2-3 - TRBV6-1 CASRTDRTTDTQYF
TRBJ2-3 TRBD2 TRBV20-1 CSARDLASGETDTQYF
TRBJ1-4 - TRBV20-1 CSGRGRGTTNEKLFF
TRBJ1-5 TRBD1 TRBV4-1 CASSQLDRDDQPQHF
TRBJ1-2 - TRBV24-1 CATSDLIHYGYTF
TRBJ2-2 TRBD1 TRBV10-3 CAIGQGGDTGELFF
TRBJ1-2 - TRBV11-2 CASSSQGGVNYGYTF
TRBJ1-2 - TRBV2 CASSGSRGMDGYTF
TRBJ1-4 - TRBV18 CASSPPATTNEKLFF
TRBJ2-2 TRBD1 TRBV11-2 CASSYRGDGELFF
TRBJ2-1 TRBD2 TRBV5-1 CASSLGGGDNEQFF
TRBJ2-5 - TRBV11-2 CASSLTHQEVETQYF
TRBJ2-3 TRBD1 TRBV6-2/TRBV6-3 CASSSPQGARDTQYF
TRBJ1-1 TRBD1 TRBV5-1 CASSTGQVNSGTEAFF
TRBJ1-5 - TRBV6-6 CASSYLYRGNNQPQHF
TRBJ1-2 - TRBV7-6 CASSPTARYGYTF
TRBJ2-3 - TRBV12-3/TRBV12-4 CASRLTTGLSTDTQYF
TRBJ2-7 - TRBV5-6 CASSLGGDSYEQYF
TRBJ1-3 - TRBV19 CASMAPGPLSSGNTIYF
TRBJ2-2 TRBD2 TRBV7-2 CASSPKLAGGNTGELFF
TRBJ2-1 TRBD2 TRBV11-1 CASSPLAGGLYEQFF
TRBJ2-7 - TRBV7-9 CASSFQTPEQYF
TRBJ2-3 - TRBV6-2/TRBV6-3 CASSYLTDTQYF
TRBJ2-3 - TRBV12-3/TRBV12-4 CASSLKDTQYF
TRBJ2-1 TRBD2 TRBV20-1 CSARDPLAGVRSEQFF
TRBJ1-1 TRBD1 TRBV15 CATSRLQGVATEAFF
TRBJ2-3 TRBD2 TRBV6-5 CASSLGRGVTDTQYF